This entry lists 27 T cell receptor beta chains sequenced from one sample in a study of T cell repertoires in cytomegalovirus infection. TCRdb re-called the reads through MiXCR, storing one row per CDR3 protein. The sample holds a few hundred thousand distinct CDR3 sequences, roughly 20% seen once. The specimen sequenced was PBMCs. These receptors all come from a human donor in good health (CMV status not recorded). Some clones in this sample may be carry-over from other donors' samples.

The chain has TRBV4-1 and TRBJ2-7; no clear D. The CDR3 loop spans 15 amino acids. V shed 4 bases and J shed 3 bases, with 16 bases lying between them. Germline values: CDR1 MGHRA, CDR2 YSYEKL. The chain's CDR3 is CASSLTHAADYEQYF. The CDR3 nucleotides read TGCGCCAGCAGCCTTACGCATGCAGCAGACTACGAGCAGTACTTC.

The rearrangement joins TRBV20-1 to TRBJ2-1, with D perhaps matching TRBD1 (6 bases). Germline V lookup: CDR1 DFQATT, CDR2 SNEGSKA (reference sequence). The CDR3 covers 18 residues. Trimming removed 1 base at V and 2 bases at J, with 21 bases between. The CDR3 sequence is CSARVSRKGTGPYNEQFF. The DNA for the CDR3 is TGCAGTGCTAGAGTCTCAAGGAAGGGAACAGGGCCCTACAATGAGCAGTTCTTC.

This clonotype was detected ten times or more. The rearrangement links TRBV7-2 to TRBJ2-3; 8 nucleotides line up with TRBD2. The CDR3 is made up of 15 amino acids. Germline V CDR1 and CDR2: SGHTA, FQGNSA. The V and J ends lost 3 bases and 4 bases, in that order; junction bases with no gene match: 6. Here the CDR3 DNA reads TGTGCCAGCAGCTTGTTCGGGGGGGCCGCAGATACGCAGTATTTT. Its protein product is CASSLFGGAADTQYF.

With regard to this clonotype: A much more abundant neighbour one base away suggests this may be a read error. The gene calls are TRBV9 and TRBJ2-1; 7 bases line up with TRBD2. Trimming at V came to 3 bases and at J to 0 bases, leaving 0 bases not matched to a gene. The CDR3 has 14 residues. Germline CDR1 is SGDLS and CDR2 is YYNGEE. CDR3 nucleotides: TGTGCCAGCAGCGCGGGGGGCTCCTACAATGAGCAGTTCTTC. Amino acids: CASSAGGSYNEQFF.

In this sample, this clonotype turned up a few times. The rearrangement links TRBV7-2 to TRBJ2-7, with D possibly matching TRBD1 (5 bases). The CDR3 runs 15 residues. Germline assignment: CDR1 SGHTA and CDR2 FQGNSA. V was trimmed by 6 bases and J by 2 bases, leaving 17 bases between them. The CDR3 nucleotides are TGTGCCAGCAGTCAAAGGGGCGGCTTCACCTACGAGCAGTACTTC. The encoded protein is CASSQRGGFTYEQYF.

The rearrangement joins TRBV2 to TRBJ2-2; D is ambiguous. This CDR3 spans 10 amino acids. The V end was cut by 8 bases, the J end by 9 bases, with 7 bases between. Germline CDR1 reads SNHLY; CDR2 reads FYNNEI. The CDR3 is CASRARELFF. CDR3 bases: TGTGCCAGCCGTGCCCGGGAGCTGTTTTTT.

The chain uses TRBV27 and TRBJ2-5; maybe TRBD1 (6 bases). The CDR3 loop spans 15 amino acids. Trimming took 5 bases from V and 5 from J, leaving 18 bases between them. In germline, CDR1 is MNHEY, CDR2 SMNVEV (reference sequence). CDR3 coding DNA: TGTGCCAGCAGTCCACGAGCAGGGGAGCTTGAGACCCAGTACTTC. Translated: CASSPRAGELETQYF.

This clonotype was picked up many times. The V call is TRBV7-2, the J call TRBJ1-1, with D perhaps matching TRBD1 (5 bases). The germline V and J ends were trimmed by 2 bases and 7 bases, with 14 bases remaining between them. CDR3 length equals 14 residues. Per germline, CDR1 SGHTA and CDR2 FQGNSA. CDR3 sequence reads: CASSLRTRKNEAFF. In DNA, the CDR3 is TGTGCCAGCAGCTTACGGACACGGAAAAATGAAGCTTTCTTT.

V gene TRBV6-2 or TRBV6-3 combines with J gene TRBJ2-2; 8 bases map to TRBD1. The CDR3 length is 14 residues. Trimming removed 7 bases from V and 3 bases from J; junction bases left unmatched: 4. The germline gives CDR1 MNHEY, CDR2 SVGEGT. CDR3 DNA sequence: TGTGCCAGCATGGACAGGGAATACACCGGGGAGCTGTTTTTT. This sequence encodes CASMDREYTGELFF.

The chain joins TRBV6-2 or TRBV6-3 to TRBJ2-5; 8 bases fit TRBD2. This CDR3 has 15 amino acids. Trimming at V came to 3 bases and at J to 0 bases, leaving 3 bases not matched to a gene. Germline V lookup: CDR1 MNHEY, CDR2 SVGEGT. CDR3 protein: CASSYAGGYQETQYF. The CDR3 coding sequence is TGTGCCAGCAGTTATGCGGGGGGCTACCAAGAGACCCAGTACTTC.

This clonotype was detected a few times. CDR3 in DNA: TGTGCCATCAGTGAGGGCCGGAGGATCGAGACCCAGTACTTC. Amino acids: CAISEGRRIETQYF. V gene TRBV10-3 combines with J gene TRBJ2-5, with D maybe TRBD2 (5 bases). Germline CDR1 reads ENHRY; CDR2 reads SYGVKD. V lost 2 bases and J lost 5, with 12 bases in between. The CDR3 runs to 14 residues.

This clonotype was picked up one time. J is TRBJ2-3 and V is TRBV7-9; TRBD1 matches 11 bases. V dropped 2 bases and J dropped 5; count of bases not matched to a gene: 3. CDR1 is SEHNR and CDR2 is FQNEAQ in the germline V gene (reference sequence). This CDR3 contains 15 residues. CDR3 nucleotide sequence: TGTGCCAGCAGCTTATCCGGGACAGGGGGAGATACGCAGTATTTT. It encodes CASSLSGTGGDTQYF.

There are many counts of this clonotype. The CDR3 reads CASSRRGFSTDTQYF. The DNA of the CDR3 is TGTGCCAGCAGCAGGCGGGGCTTTAGCACAGATACGCAGTATTTT. V usage is TRBV7-8 and J usage is TRBJ2-3, with a weak D call TRBD2 (6 bases). V was clipped by 5 bases and J by 0 bases, with 12 bases between them. The CDR3 has 15 amino acids. Germline CDR1 reads SGHVS; CDR2 reads FQNEAQ.

This clonotype was counted ten times or more. The chain is built from TRBV19 and TRBJ1-5; TRBD1 aligns across 9 bases. V lost 6 bases to trimming and J lost 9 bases; unmatched junction nucleotides: 12. Germline loops: CDR1 LNHDA, CDR2 SQIVND (reference sequence). CDR3 length: 15 residues. The CDR3 region is CASRPGQGISVPQHF. In nucleotides, the CDR3 is TGTGCCAGTAGGCCCGGACAGGGGATCAGTGTGCCCCAGCATTTT.

V and J are TRBV20-1 and TRBJ1-1; D ambiguous. V was clipped by 4 bases and J by 5 bases, with 11 bases between them. There are 12 residues in the CDR3. Per the germline V gene, CDR1 is DFQATT and CDR2 is SNEGSKA (reference sequence). The CDR3: CSANPLGTEAFF. The CDR3 bases are TGCAGTGCTAATCCTTTGGGGACTGAAGCTTTCTTT.

The chain joins TRBV20-1 to TRBJ1-1, with a weak D call TRBD1 (5 bases). This CDR3 comprises 15 residues. V lost 6 bases and J 3 bases, leaving 20 bases between the germline ends. CDR1 is DFQATT, CDR2 SNEGSKA, per germline (reference sequence). The chain's CDR3 is CSAEGNAGGDTEAFF. DNA of the CDR3: TGCAGTGCCGAAGGAAATGCGGGGGGTGACACTGAAGCTTTCTTT.

This clonotype was detected only a few times. V usage is TRBV28 and J usage is TRBJ1-1; no clear D gene. This CDR3 has 14 residues. V lost 5 bases, J lost 5 bases, and 15 bases lay in between. Germline V gene lookup returns CDR1 MDHEN and CDR2 SYDVKM. CDR3 in DNA: TGTGCCAGCAGTCCTTGGGCGGCCGGGACTGAAGCTTTCTTT. As protein: CASSPWAAGTEAFF. Variable domain in full (rest from reference TRBV28 and TRBJ1-1): DVKVTQSSRYLVKRTGEKVFLECVQDMDHENMFWYRQDPGLGLRLIYFSYDVKMKEKGDIPEGYSVSREKKERFSLILESASTNQTSMYLCASSPWAAGTEAFFGQGTRLTVV.

This clonotype came up a few times. With a much larger clone just one base away, this may be a read error. The V and J genes are TRBV7-2 and TRBJ2-3; no clear D. CDR1 SGHTA and CDR2 FQGNSA come from the germline V gene. The CDR3 is made up of 13 amino acids. V was clipped by 3 bases and J by 2 bases, with 6 bases between them. The CDR3, as DNA: TGTGCCAGCAGCTTTGACTTCACAGATACGCAGTATTTT. Protein sequence: CASSFDFTDTQYF.

The chain combines TRBV7-2 with TRBJ1-2; 9 bases align to TRBD1. The V segment lost 7 bases and the J segment 13 bases; nucleotides outside the gene matches: 16. CDR3 size: 14 residues. Germline V lookup: CDR1 SGHTA, CDR2 FQGNSA. Here the CDR3 reads CASNPPGQGYRVTF. The CDR3 bases are TGTGCCAGCAACCCACCGGGACAGGGATATCGGGTCACCTTC. The full variable domain, completed using reference TRBV7-2 and TRBJ1-2, is GAGVSQSPSNKVTEKGKDVELRCDPISGHTALYWYRQSLGQGLEFLIYFQGNSAPDKSGLPSDRFSAERTGGSVSTLTIQRTQQEDSAVYLCASNPPGQGYRVTFGSGTRLTVV.

This clonotype was picked up a small number of times. Here the CDR3 DNA reads TGTGCCAGCAGCCCCCCCCCGGGGGCGGGGGAGACCCAGTACTTC. Translated: CASSPPPGAGETQYF. The chain couples TRBV7-2 to TRBJ2-5; possibly TRBD1 or TRBD2 for D (6 bases each). Germline loops: CDR1 SGHTA, CDR2 FQGNSA. V was pared by 5 bases and J by 5 bases, with 18 bases between. The CDR3 extends over 15 amino acids.

Many counts were recorded for this clonotype. The rearrangement joins TRBV11-2 to TRBJ2-5; 8 nucleotides match TRBD1. Trimming at V came to 0 bases and at J to 2 bases, leaving 2 bases not matched to a gene. Per the germline V gene, CDR1 is SGHAT and CDR2 is FQNNGV. The CDR3 has 15 amino acids. The CDR3 reads CASSLDGTGQETQYF. Written as DNA, the CDR3 is TGTGCCAGCAGCTTAGATGGGACAGGACAAGAGACCCAGTACTTC.

This clonotype was detected only a few times. The chain has TRBV7-7 and TRBJ2-5; perhaps TRBD2 as D (5 bases). Trimming shortened V by 5 bases and J by 2 bases, and 12 bases separated the two germline ends. The CDR3 is 14 amino acids. Looked up from germline, CDR1 is SSHAT and CDR2 is FNYEAQ (reference sequence). In DNA, the CDR3 is TGTGCCAGCAGCCCCACCGGGATGCAAGAGACCCAGTACTTC. It specifies CASSPTGMQETQYF.

In its sample, this clonotype was seen a few times. This rearrangement joins TRBV11-2 to TRBJ1-6; D gene unclear. CDR3 length: 14 residues. V lost 5 bases to trimming and J lost 10 bases, with 15 bases between them. CDR1 is SGHAT and CDR2 is FQNNGV in the germline V gene. CDR3 DNA sequence: TGTGCCAGCAGCCAGGCTGGGTACAGATCACCCCTCCACTTT. Its protein product is CASSQAGYRSPLHF.

J is TRBJ2-7 and V is TRBV6-5; 7 bases are shared with TRBD1. The CDR3 runs 15 residues. Trimming at V came to 6 bases and at J to 6 bases, leaving 14 bases not matched to a gene. Per germline, CDR1 MNHEY and CDR2 SVGAGI. CDR3 residues: CASSSSGTVASEQYF. DNA for the CDR3: TGTGCCAGCAGCAGCTCCGGGACAGTGGCTAGCGAGCAGTACTTC.

This clonotype occurred a few times. The chain joins TRBV20-1 to TRBJ2-1; 15 bases are shared with TRBD2. This CDR3 has 17 amino acids. V lost 6 bases to trimming and J lost 4 bases; unmatched junction nucleotides: 10. CDR1 and CDR2 from the germline V gene are DFQATT and SNEGSKA (reference sequence). The CDR3: CSARGTSGGPGYNEQFF. CDR3 coding DNA: TGCAGTGCGCGCGGGACTAGCGGGGGGCCGGGGTACAATGAGCAGTTCTTC.

This clonotype was detected a few times. This chain joins TRBV27 and TRBJ2-3, with 8 bases that match TRBD2. V shed 5 bases, J shed 5 bases, and the junction held 3 bases outside the gene matches. The CDR3 length is 13 residues. The germline V gene has CDR1 MNHEY and CDR2 SMNVEV (reference sequence). The CDR3 DNA reads as TGTGCCAGCAGTCCGGGGGGGGGAGATACGCAGTATTTT. It encodes CASSPGGGDTQYF.

The chain joins TRBV12-3 or TRBV12-4 to TRBJ1-1; D remains ambiguous. This CDR3 contains 15 residues. V lost 5 bases and J 1 base, leaving 14 bases between the germline ends. Here the CDR3 DNA reads TGTGCCAGCAGTAGATCGGGCAACACGAACACTGAAGCTTTCTTT. This codes for CASSRSGNTNTEAFF.